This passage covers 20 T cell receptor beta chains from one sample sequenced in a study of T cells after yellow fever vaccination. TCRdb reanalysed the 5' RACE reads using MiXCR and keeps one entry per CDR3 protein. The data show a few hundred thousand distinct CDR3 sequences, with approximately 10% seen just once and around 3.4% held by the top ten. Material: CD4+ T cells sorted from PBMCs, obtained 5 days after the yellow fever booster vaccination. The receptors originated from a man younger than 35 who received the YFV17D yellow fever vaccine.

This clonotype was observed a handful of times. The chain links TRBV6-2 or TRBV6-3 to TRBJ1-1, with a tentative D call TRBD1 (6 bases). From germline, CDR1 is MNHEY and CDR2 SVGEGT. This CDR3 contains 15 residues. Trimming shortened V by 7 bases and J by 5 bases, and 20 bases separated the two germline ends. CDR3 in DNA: TGTGCCAGCAACCCGAATGGGGAGCAGGGGACTGAAGCTTTCTTT. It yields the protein CASNPNGEQGTEAFF.

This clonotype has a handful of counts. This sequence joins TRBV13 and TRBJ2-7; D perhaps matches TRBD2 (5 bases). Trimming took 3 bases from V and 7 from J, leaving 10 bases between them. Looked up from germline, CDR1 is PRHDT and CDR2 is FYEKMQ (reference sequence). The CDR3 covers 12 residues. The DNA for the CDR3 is TGTGCCAGCAGCTTCTCCCGGGGTGAGCAGTACGTC. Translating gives CASSFSRGEQYV.

CDR3 nucleotide sequence: TGTGCCAGCAGCCGAAGGGTCGGGGAGACCCAGTACTTC. Translated: CASSRRVGETQYF. The J gene is TRBJ2-5, the V gene TRBV5-6; D uncertain. The CDR3 length is 13 residues. Trimming took 4 bases from V and 5 from J, leaving 12 bases between them. From germline, CDR1 is SGHDT and CDR2 YYEEEE.

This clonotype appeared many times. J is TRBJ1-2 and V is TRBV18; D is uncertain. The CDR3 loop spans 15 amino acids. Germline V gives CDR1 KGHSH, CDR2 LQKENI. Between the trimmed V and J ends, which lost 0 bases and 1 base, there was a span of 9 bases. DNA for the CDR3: TGTGCCAGCTCACCACCGGGAGCCTTTAACTATGGCTACACCTTC. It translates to CASSPPGAFNYGYTF.

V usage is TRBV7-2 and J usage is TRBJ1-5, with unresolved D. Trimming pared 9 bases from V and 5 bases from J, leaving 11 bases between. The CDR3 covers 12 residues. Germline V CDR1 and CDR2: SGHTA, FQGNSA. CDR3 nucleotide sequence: TGTGCCAGTTCACCTACCTATCAGCCCCAGCATTTT. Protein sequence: CASSPTYQPQHF.

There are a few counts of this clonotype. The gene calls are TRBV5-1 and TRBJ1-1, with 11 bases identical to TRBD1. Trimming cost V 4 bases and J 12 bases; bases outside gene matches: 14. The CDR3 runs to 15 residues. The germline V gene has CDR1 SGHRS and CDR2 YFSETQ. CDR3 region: CASSPGQGALMGPFF. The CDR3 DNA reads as TGCGCCAGCAGCCCTGGACAGGGGGCGCTTATGGGACCTTTCTTT.

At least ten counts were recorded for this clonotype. The CDR3 DNA reads TGTGCCAGCAGTTACCACCGGGACCTCAATGGCATTCAGTACTTC. It specifies CASSYHRDLNGIQYF. This chain uses TRBV6-2 or TRBV6-3 with TRBJ2-4; D might be TRBD1 or TRBD2, each matching 5 bases. The CDR3 sequence is 15 residues long. Trimming took off 2 bases at V and 9 bases at J, with 17 bases between the two ends. Germline V lookup: CDR1 MNHEY, CDR2 SVGEGT.

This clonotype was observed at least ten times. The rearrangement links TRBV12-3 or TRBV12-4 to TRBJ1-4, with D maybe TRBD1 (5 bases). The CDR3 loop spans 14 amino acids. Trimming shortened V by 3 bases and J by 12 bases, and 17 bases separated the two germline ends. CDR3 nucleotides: TGTGCCAGCAGTTTGACTCTGACCGTGGGGGAACTGTTTTTT. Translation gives CASSLTLTVGELFF.

CDR3 in DNA: TGTGCCAGCAGCCCGTATTCGGCTTCCTACGAGCAGTACTTC. Translation: CASSPYSASYEQYF. This sequence joins TRBV7-9 and TRBJ2-7; D is unresolved. Trimming shortened V by 5 bases and J by 1 base, and 12 bases separated the two germline ends. CDR1 is SEHNR, CDR2 FQNEAQ, per germline (reference sequence). This CDR3 region has 14 residues.

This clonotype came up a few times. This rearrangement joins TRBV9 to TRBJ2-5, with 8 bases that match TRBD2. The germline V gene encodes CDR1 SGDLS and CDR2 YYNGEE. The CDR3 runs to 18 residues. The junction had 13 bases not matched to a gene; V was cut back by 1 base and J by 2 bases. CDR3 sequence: CASSVTHFSGGNQETQYF. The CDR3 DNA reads TGTGCCAGCAGCGTAACCCACTTCAGCGGGGGAAATCAAGAGACCCAGTACTTC.

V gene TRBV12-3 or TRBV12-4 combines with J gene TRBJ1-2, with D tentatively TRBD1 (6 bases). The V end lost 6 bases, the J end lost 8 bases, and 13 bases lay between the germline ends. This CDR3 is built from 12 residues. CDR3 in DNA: TGTGCCAGCAGCCCCTGGGGGGGCGGCTACACCTTC. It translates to CASSPWGGGYTF.

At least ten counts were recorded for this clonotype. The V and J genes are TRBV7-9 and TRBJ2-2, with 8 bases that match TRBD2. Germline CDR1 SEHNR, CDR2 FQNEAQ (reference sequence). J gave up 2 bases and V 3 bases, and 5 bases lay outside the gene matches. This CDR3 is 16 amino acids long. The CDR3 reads CASSLASGSNTGELFF. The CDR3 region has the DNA TGTGCCAGCAGCTTGGCTAGCGGGTCCAACACCGGGGAGCTGTTTTTT.

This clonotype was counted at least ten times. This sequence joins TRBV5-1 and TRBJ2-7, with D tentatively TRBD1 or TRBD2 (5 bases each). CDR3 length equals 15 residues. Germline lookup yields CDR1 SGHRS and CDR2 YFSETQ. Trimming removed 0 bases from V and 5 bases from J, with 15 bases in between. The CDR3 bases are TGCGCCAGCAGCTTGGGGGACGGAGCCGGAAACGAGCAGTACGTC. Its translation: CASSLGDGAGNEQYV.

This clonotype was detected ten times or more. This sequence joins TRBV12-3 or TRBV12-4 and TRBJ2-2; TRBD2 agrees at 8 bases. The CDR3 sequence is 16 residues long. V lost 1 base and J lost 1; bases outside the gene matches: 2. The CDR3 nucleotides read TGTGCCAGCAGTTTAGGGCTAGCGGGGAACACCGGGGAGCTGTTTTTT. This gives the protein CASSLGLAGNTGELFF.

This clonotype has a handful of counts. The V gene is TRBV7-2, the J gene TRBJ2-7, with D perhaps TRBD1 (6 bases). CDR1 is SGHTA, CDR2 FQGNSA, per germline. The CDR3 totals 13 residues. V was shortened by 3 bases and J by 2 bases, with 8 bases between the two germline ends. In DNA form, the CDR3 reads TGTGCCAGCAGCTTTAACAGGGCCTACGAGCAGTACTTC. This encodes CASSFNRAYEQYF.

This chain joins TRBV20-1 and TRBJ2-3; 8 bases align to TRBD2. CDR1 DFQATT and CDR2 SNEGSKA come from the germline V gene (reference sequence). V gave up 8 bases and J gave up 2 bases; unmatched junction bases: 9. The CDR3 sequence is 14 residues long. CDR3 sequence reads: CSILAGRITDTQYF. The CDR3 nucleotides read TGCAGTATCCTAGCGGGCAGAATCACAGATACGCAGTATTTT.

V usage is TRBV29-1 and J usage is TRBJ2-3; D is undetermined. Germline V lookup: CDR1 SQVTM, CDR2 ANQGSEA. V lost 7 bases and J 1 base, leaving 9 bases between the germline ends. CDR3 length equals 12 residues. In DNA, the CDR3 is TGCAGCGACGAGGTGGGCACAGATACGCAGTATTTT. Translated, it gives CSDEVGTDTQYF.

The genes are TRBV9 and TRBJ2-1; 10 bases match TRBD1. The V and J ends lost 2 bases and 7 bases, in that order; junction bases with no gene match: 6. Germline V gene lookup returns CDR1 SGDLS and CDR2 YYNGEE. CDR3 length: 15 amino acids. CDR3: CASSVTGGSGNEQFF. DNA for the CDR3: TGTGCCAGCAGCGTGACAGGGGGCTCGGGTAATGAGCAGTTCTTC.

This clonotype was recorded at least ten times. CDR3 region: CASKNRDQPQHF. CDR3 in DNA: TGTGCCAGCAAAAATAGGGATCAGCCCCAGCATTTT. The chain has TRBV6-2 or TRBV6-3 and TRBJ1-5, with D unclear. Per the germline V gene, CDR1 is MNHEY and CDR2 is SVGEGT. This CDR3 has 12 residues. V was cut by 7 bases and J by 5 bases, with 9 bases left in between.

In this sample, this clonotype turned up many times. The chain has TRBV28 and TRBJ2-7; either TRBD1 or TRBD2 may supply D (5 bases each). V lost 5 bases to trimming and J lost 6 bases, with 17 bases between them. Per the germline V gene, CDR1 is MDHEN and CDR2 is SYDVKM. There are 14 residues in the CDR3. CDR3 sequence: CASSDGTAVFEQYV. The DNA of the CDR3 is TGTGCCAGCAGTGATGGGACGGCTGTTTTCGAGCAGTACGTC.